Given below is one T cell receptor (beta chain) in context. Authors' methods: Estimates of nucleated cell counts were drawn from the amplification of reference gene primers. Method: immunoSEQ multiplex PCR; TCRdb's copy keeps in-frame clones and lacks some. V and J calls and clone size are given by that table; D and trimming were obtained from the DNA. The data show about 220,000 clones, around nine tenths seen once. The sample belongs to a study of blood T cell repertoires in COVID-19. Study details: Specimens from acute and convalescent COVID-19 originated in the United States, Italy and Spain. The cDNA or gDNA used as material had been derived from T cells, B-cell-depleted T cells, or PBMCs.

Each participant's cohort was designated according to participant-reported clinical history. The germline gives CDR1 SGHTS, CDR2 YDEGEE. The CDR3 length is 17 residues. The V end lost 9 bases, the J end lost 0 bases, and 25 bases lay between the germline ends. The rearrangement joins TRBV5-8 to TRBJ2-7; D unresolved. This receptor was identified in a woman aged 45-60 years with acute COVID-19. The sample consisted of PBMCs or T cells enriched from blood (not recorded which). This CDR3 is CATVKLASNRISYEQYF. CDR3 bases: TGTGCCACCGTTAAATTGGCCTCGAACCGAATCTCCTACGAGCAGTACTTC.